The next 18 T cell receptor beta chains were all read from a single sample in a study of blood T cells in healthy people across ages. Combining a sample-barcoded 5' primer with a J-beta primer mix, a second PCR ran for about 6 to 11 cycles. TCRdb fed the 5' RACE reads into MiXCR, producing one record per CDR3 protein. This table holds 1.5 million to 2 million distinct CDR3 sequences, roughly 49% found once. Specimen: blood. The receptor source for this set is a woman in her forties in good health.

This clonotype was observed a few times. The rearrangement joins TRBV19 to TRBJ1-1; D is undetermined. The germline CDR1 and CDR2 sequences are LNHDA and SQIVND (reference sequence). This CDR3 comprises 12 residues. V lost 1 base and J lost 7, with 7 bases in between. CDR3 sequence: CASSIGTNEAFF. The CDR3 DNA sequence: TGTGCCAGTAGTATAGGGACCAATGAAGCTTTCTTT.

To note about this clonotype: This may be a read error, as it is one base from a much larger clone. V is TRBV6-2 or TRBV6-3 and J is TRBJ1-1; D perhaps matches TRBD1 (5 bases). Germline V gene data show CDR1 as MNHEY and CDR2 as SVGEGT. Trimming stripped 6 bases from V and 2 bases from J, with 13 bases between. This CDR3 contains 14 residues. This CDR3 is CASRPPGPNTEAFF. CDR3 bases: TGTGCCAGCAGGCCCCCGGGGCCTAACACTGAAGCTTTCTTT.

This clonotype was observed a few times. The V gene is TRBV7-9, the J gene TRBJ2-7; TRBD2 is a possible D gene (6 bases). This CDR3 is 13 amino acids long. With 3 bases removed from V and 6 bases from J, the gap between germline ends came to 12 bases. In germline, CDR1 is SEHNR, CDR2 FQNEAQ (reference sequence). Written as DNA, the CDR3 is TGTGCCAGCAGCTTCCCCCCTAGCGTCGAGCAGTACTTC. Its translation: CASSFPPSVEQYF.

For this clonotype: At one boundary the junction diverges from the germline segment, which might be a read error. J is TRBJ1-2 and V is TRBV6-5, with D unclear. The germline CDR1 and CDR2 sequences are MNHEY and SVGAGI. This CDR3 has 14 residues. The CDR3 sequence: CASNYSPSNYGYTF. The CDR3 DNA reads as TGTGCCAGCAATTACTCTCCAAGCAACTATGGCTACACCTTC.

The chain has TRBV20-1 and TRBJ1-2, with D possibly TRBD1 on 5 matching bases. CDR1 is DFQATT and CDR2 is SNEGSKA in the germline V gene (reference sequence). The germline V and J ends were trimmed by 6 bases and 6 bases, with 26 bases remaining between them. This CDR3 region has 16 residues. CDR3 region: CSAQKDIGGAHNGYTF. CDR3 DNA sequence: TGCAGTGCCCAGAAGGACATAGGAGGGGCTCATAATGGCTACACCTTC.

The rearrangement links TRBV20-1 to TRBJ2-2; possible D gene TRBD2, 7 bases. Trimming pared 6 bases from V and 5 bases from J, leaving 16 bases between. The CDR3 is 14 amino acids. The germline gives CDR1 DFQATT, CDR2 SNEGSKA (reference sequence). DNA for the CDR3: TGCAGTGCCATTGTAGGGGGGGCGACCGGGGAGCTGTTTTTT. Protein product: CSAIVGGATGELFF.

The chain employs TRBV6-5 and TRBJ2-1; D may match TRBD1 or TRBD2 (5 bases each). Per germline, CDR1 MNHEY and CDR2 SVGAGI. This CDR3 has 13 amino acids. V lost 6 bases and J 12 bases, leaving 18 bases between the germline ends. CDR3 DNA sequence: TGTGCCAGCAGCCCCGGGGCGATAGCAGGGCAGTTCTTC. This sequence encodes CASSPGAIAGQFF.

The gene calls are TRBV14 and TRBJ2-5, with D unresolved. The CDR3 consists of 13 residues. Germline V CDR1 and CDR2: SGHDN, FVKESK. V was trimmed by 0 bases and J by 13 bases, leaving 15 bases between them. The CDR3: CASSQDGMGRRYF. In DNA form, the CDR3 reads TGTGCCAGCAGCCAAGATGGGATGGGCAGGAGGTACTTC.

V is TRBV7-2 and J is TRBJ2-3; D might be TRBD2 (5 bases). CDR3 length equals 15 residues. V dropped 5 bases and J dropped 3 bases, with 15 bases sitting between them. Per the germline V gene, CDR1 is SGHTA and CDR2 is FQGNSA. In nucleotides, the CDR3 is TGTGCCAGCAGCGTTAGCGTACCCGCTACAGATACGCAGTATTTT. Protein product: CASSVSVPATDTQYF.

V and J are TRBV12-5 and TRBJ2-1, with D unresolved. The CDR3 is 12 residues long. V gave up 0 bases and J gave up 10 bases, with 7 bases separating them. Germline CDR1 reads LGHNT; CDR2 reads FRNRAP. The CDR3 bases are TGTGCTAGTGGTTTGGTAATGGGGGAGCAGTTCTTC. Protein product: CASGLVMGEQFF.

The V and J genes are TRBV28 and TRBJ2-5; 9 bases align to TRBD2. V shed 6 bases, J shed 0 bases, and the junction held 5 bases outside the gene matches. The germline V gene encodes CDR1 MDHEN and CDR2 SYDVKM. This CDR3 region has 15 residues. CDR3 sequence: CASRILAGDQETQYF. In DNA, the CDR3 is TGTGCCAGCAGGATATTAGCGGGGGACCAAGAGACCCAGTACTTC. Supplemented by reference TRBV28 and TRBJ2-5, the full variable domain reads DVKVTQSSRYLVKRTGEKVFLECVQDMDHENMFWYRQDPGLGLRLIYFSYDVKMKEKGDIPEGYSVSREKKERFSLILESASTNQTSMYLCASRILAGDQETQYFGPGTRLLVL.

This rearrangement joins TRBV7-9 to TRBJ2-7; 7 bases are shared with TRBD1. Germline loops: CDR1 SEHNR, CDR2 FQNEAQ (reference sequence). This CDR3 contains 13 residues. Trimming at V came to 5 bases and at J to 3 bases, leaving 4 bases not matched to a gene. CDR3 DNA sequence: TGTGCCAGCAGCCCGGACAGGATCTACGAGCAGTACTTC. Protein: CASSPDRIYEQYF.

This clonotype appeared a few times. This sequence joins TRBV12-3 or TRBV12-4 and TRBJ2-7, with D uncertain. The CDR3 runs to 13 residues. Trimming removed 4 bases at V and 5 bases at J, with 12 bases between. The CDR3 nucleotides read TGTGCCAGCAGTTCCCCCCAGGTAGACGAGCAGTACTTC. It encodes CASSSPQVDEQYF.

V and J are TRBV4-1 and TRBJ2-3, with a tentative D call TRBD1 (6 bases). Looked up from germline, CDR1 is MGHRA and CDR2 is YSYEKL. The CDR3 totals 15 residues. V was shortened by 0 bases and J by 4 bases, with 11 bases between the two germline ends. The CDR3 protein is CASSQDQGYADTQYF. For the CDR3, the DNA is TGCGCCAGCAGCCAAGACCAGGGGTATGCAGATACGCAGTATTTT.

The chain carries TRBV28 and TRBJ2-7; 8 bases are a match to TRBD2. J gave up 3 bases and V 5 bases, and 15 bases lay outside the gene matches. CDR1 MDHEN and CDR2 SYDVKM come from the germline V gene. The CDR3 consists of 17 residues. The chain's CDR3 is CASSRLSGGGTGYEQYF. CDR3 in DNA: TGTGCCAGCAGTCGCCTCTCTGGCGGGGGGACCGGCTACGAGCAGTACTTC.

This clonotype was seen a few times. V gene TRBV5-5 combines with J gene TRBJ2-6, with D possibly matching TRBD1 (6 bases). Germline-derived CDR1 and CDR2 are SGHKS and YYEKEE (reference sequence). Trimming shortened V by 2 bases and J by 1 base, and 10 bases separated the two germline ends. This CDR3 has 16 amino acids. DNA for the CDR3: TGTGCCAGCAGCTTTATACAGGGATCTGGGGCCAACGTCCTGACTTTC. The encoded protein is CASSFIQGSGANVLTF.

J is TRBJ2-4 and V is TRBV7-9; perhaps TRBD2 as D (6 bases). Germline CDR1 SEHNR, CDR2 FQNEAQ (reference sequence). The CDR3 length is 15 residues. Trimming left V 7 bases short and J 13 bases short, with 26 bases between. CDR3 nucleotide sequence: TGTGCCAGCATATCATCCCTTAGGTTGAGGGAGGAGCAGTACTTC. Protein product: CASISSLRLREEQYF.

There are a few counts of this clonotype. The chain has TRBV7-3 and TRBJ2-1; D is tentatively TRBD1 or TRBD2 (5 bases each). The CDR3 runs to 16 residues. The germline gives CDR1 SGHTA, CDR2 FQGTGA. V was cut by 3 bases and J by 7 bases, with 19 bases left in between. The CDR3 DNA sequence: TGTGCCAGCAGCTTGATAGGGGACCCTCGTAGGAATGAGCAGTTCTTC. Its translation is CASSLIGDPRRNEQFF. The full variable domain, its missing parts supplied by reference TRBV7-3 and TRBJ2-1, is GAGVSQTPSNKVTEKGKYVELRCDPISGHTALYWYRQSLGQGPEFLIYFQGTGAADDSGLPNDRFFAVRPEGSVSTLKIQRTERGDSAVYLCASSLIGDPRRNEQFFGPGTRLTVL.